A selection of T cell receptor beta chains follows, all from one sample in a study of cytomegalovirus exposure and HLA in healthy donors. Assay: immunoSEQ multiplex PCR; the TCRdb copy retains only in-frame clones and omits some. This table holds under 200,000 clones, approximately 80% found once. The material sequenced was PBMCs. Source of these receptors: a young woman in good health and CMV-seronegative. CDR3s include the opening cysteine and the closing phenylalanine or tryptophan. A D gene is named only where the DNA matches it firmly. Clone size is shown for a subset of rows, as once, few, many or a class of expanded clone.

clone size: few
V gene: TRBV14
J gene: TRBJ2-3
D gene: -
CDR3 DNA: TGTGCCAGCAGCCAACTAGGGGGCACAGATACGCAGTATTTT
CDR3 protein: CASSQLGGTDTQYF

clone size: -
V gene: TRBV28
J gene: TRBJ2-5
D gene: TRBD1
CDR3 DNA: TGTGCCAGCAGTTTTGACAGGGCGCAAGAGACCCAGTACTTC
CDR3 protein: CASSFDRAQETQYF

clone size: -
V gene: TRBV7-9
J gene: TRBJ2-2
D gene: -
CDR3 DNA: TGTTCCAGCAGCTCTTCCTTAGGGGGCGGGGAGCTGTTTTTT
CDR3 protein: CSSSSSLGGGELFF

clone size: -
V gene: TRBV4-1
J gene: TRBJ1-1
D gene: -
CDR3 DNA: TGCGCCAGCAGCCAAGAGCGGGGGCGGGGAAGGAGCACTGAAGCTTTCTTT
CDR3 protein: CASSQERGRGRSTEAFF

clone size: -
V gene: TRBV21-1
J gene: TRBJ2-7
D gene: -
CDR3 DNA: TGTGCCAGCAGCAAAGTGGACAGGGCGGGGGAGTACTTC
CDR3 protein: CASSKVDRAGEYF

clone size: -
V gene: TRBV5-6
J gene: TRBJ2-7
D gene: TRBD1
CDR3 DNA: TGTGCCAGCAGCTTGGTGGGACAGGGAACAACCTACGAGCAGTACTTC
CDR3 protein: CASSLVGQGTTYEQYF

clone size: -
V gene: TRBV28
J gene: TRBJ1-4
D gene: -
CDR3 DNA: TGTGCCAGCAGTGACCCCAGGGGTCCGGATAATGAAAAACTGTTTTTT
CDR3 protein: CASSDPRGPDNEKLFF

clone size: -
V gene: TRBV7-9
J gene: TRBJ1-2
D gene: -
CDR3 DNA: TGTGCCAGCAGCCGGACAGAACTTAACTATGGCTACACCTTC
CDR3 protein: CASSRTELNYGYTF

clone size: -
V gene: TRBV6-5
J gene: TRBJ2-1
D gene: TRBD2
CDR3 DNA: TGTGCCAGCAGTCGAGGACTAGCAGATGAGCAGTTCTTC
CDR3 protein: CASSRGLADEQFF

clone size: -
V gene: TRBV2
J gene: TRBJ2-2
D gene: TRBD1
CDR3 DNA: TGTGCCAGCAGTGCCGGGACAGGGTTGGCCGGGGAGCTGTTTTTT
CDR3 protein: CASSAGTGLAGELFF

clone size: -
V gene: TRBV6-5
J gene: TRBJ1-5
D gene: -
CDR3 DNA: TGTGCCAGCAGCCCCAGGGCCCCTCAGCCCCAGCATTTT
CDR3 protein: CASSPRAPQPQHF

clone size: -
V gene: TRBV7-2
J gene: TRBJ2-1
D gene: TRBD2
CDR3 DNA: TGTGCCAGCAGCTACGCTAGCGGGAGGTGGGGTGAGCAGTTCTTC
CDR3 protein: CASSYASGRWGEQFF

clone size: -
V gene: TRBV5-6
J gene: TRBJ1-1
D gene: -
CDR3 DNA: TGTGCCAGCAGCTTAGAGGGGGAGGGAAAAACTGAAGCTTTCTTT
CDR3 protein: CASSLEGEGKTEAFF

clone size: -
V gene: TRBV28
J gene: TRBJ1-2
D gene: TRBD1
CDR3 DNA: TGTGCCAGCAGTACCCCCGGGACAGACGGAGGCTACACCTTC
CDR3 protein: CASSTPGTDGGYTF

clone size: few
V gene: TRBV7-9
J gene: TRBJ1-5
D gene: -
CDR3 DNA: TGTGCCAGCAGCTTAGCCCTCAATCAGCCCCAGCATTTT
CDR3 protein: CASSLALNQPQHF

clone size: -
V gene: TRBV10-3
J gene: TRBJ2-6
D gene: TRBD2
CDR3 DNA: TGTGCCATCAGTGATCCAACTAGCGGGAGGTCCACAAGCTCTGGGGCCAACGTCCTGACTTTC
CDR3 protein: CAISDPTSGRSTSSGANVLTF

clone size: -
V gene: TRBV5-6
J gene: TRBJ1-2
D gene: -
CDR3 DNA: TGTGCCAGCAGCTTAGGGACTGGGGGCTATGGCTACACCTTC
CDR3 protein: CASSLGTGGYGYTF

clone size: -
V gene: TRBV27
J gene: TRBJ2-7
D gene: TRBD2
CDR3 DNA: TGTGCCAGCAGCGGACTAGCCGACGAGCAGTACTTC
CDR3 protein: CASSGLADEQYF

clone size: -
V gene: TRBV5-1
J gene: TRBJ2-1
D gene: -
CDR3 DNA: TGCGCCAGCAGCTCAAGGAGGGAAGGTTTCTCCTACAATGAGCAGTTCTTC
CDR3 protein: CASSSRREGFSYNEQFF

clone size: -
V gene: TRBV18
J gene: TRBJ2-1
D gene: TRBD2
CDR3 DNA: TGTGCCAGCTCACCACTGGCTAGCGGGCACAATGAGCAGTTCTTC
CDR3 protein: CASSPLASGHNEQFF

clone size: -
V gene: TRBV10-1
J gene: TRBJ2-1
D gene: TRBD2
CDR3 DNA: TGCGCCAGCAGTGTGGGGGGGAATGGGGACAATGAGCAGTTCTTC
CDR3 protein: CASSVGGNGDNEQFF

clone size: -
V gene: TRBV27
J gene: TRBJ2-1
D gene: TRBD2
CDR3 DNA: TGTGCCAGCAGCCGATCGGCTAGCGGGATCTACAATGAGCAGTTCTTC
CDR3 protein: CASSRSASGIYNEQFF

clone size: -
V gene: TRBV5-1
J gene: TRBJ2-7
D gene: -
CDR3 DNA: TGCGCCAGCAGCCCACGAGGACAGAGCTCCTACGAGCAGTACTTC
CDR3 protein: CASSPRGQSSYEQYF

clone size: -
V gene: TRBV28
J gene: TRBJ2-7
D gene: TRBD2
CDR3 DNA: TGTGCCAGCAGTTTCCTGGCCACTAGCGGGAGCTACGAGCAGTACTTC
CDR3 protein: CASSFLATSGSYEQYF

clone size: -
V gene: TRBV7-3
J gene: TRBJ1-1
D gene: -
CDR3 DNA: TGTGCCAGCAGTCAAGACAGGAACACTGAAGCTTTCTTT
CDR3 protein: CASSQDRNTEAFF

clone size: -
V gene: TRBV19
J gene: TRBJ1-5
D gene: TRBD1
CDR3 DNA: TGTGCCAGTAGTATAGCCGACAGGGGCGACAATCAGCCCCAGCATTTT
CDR3 protein: CASSIADRGDNQPQHF

clone size: -
V gene: TRBV5-1
J gene: TRBJ1-5
D gene: TRBD1
CDR3 DNA: TGCGCCAGCAGCTTGGGACCAGGGGGGAATCAGCCCCAGCATTTT
CDR3 protein: CASSLGPGGNQPQHF

clone size: -
V gene: TRBV28
J gene: TRBJ2-7
D gene: TRBD2
CDR3 DNA: TGTGCCAGCAGTTTCGGGACTAGTCCTTTTAGCAGCCCGTCCTACGAGCAGTACTTC
CDR3 protein: CASSFGTSPFSSPSYEQYF

clone size: -
V gene: TRBV28
J gene: TRBJ1-6
D gene: -
CDR3 DNA: TGTGCCAGCAGTTTCGGGATTGGGCTACGGTCACCCCTCCACTTT
CDR3 protein: CASSFGIGLRSPLHF

clone size: few
V gene: TRBV28
J gene: TRBJ2-7
D gene: TRBD2
CDR3 DNA: TGTGCCAGCAGTAGGGGTGGGGCGGGAGAGGCCGAGCAGTACTTC
CDR3 protein: CASSRGGAGEAEQYF

clone size: -
V gene: TRBV5-4
J gene: TRBJ2-7
D gene: -
CDR3 DNA: TGTGCCAGCAGCTTGGGGGCTGATAACTCCTACGAGCAGTACTTC
CDR3 protein: CASSLGADNSYEQYF

clone size: -
V gene: TRBV6-5
J gene: TRBJ1-5
D gene: -
CDR3 DNA: TGTGCCAGCAACCCGGGACAGCCCCAGCATTTT
CDR3 protein: CASNPGQPQHF

clone size: once
V gene: TRBV7-9
J gene: TRBJ1-5
D gene: -
CDR3 DNA: TGTGCCAGCAGCTTAGGTGGAGATCAGCCCCAGCATTTT
CDR3 protein: CASSLGGDQPQHF

clone size: few
V gene: TRBV6-5
J gene: TRBJ1-5
D gene: TRBD1
CDR3 DNA: TGTGCCAGCAGTTTGGACAGGTCTCATCAGCCCCAGCATTTT
CDR3 protein: CASSLDRSHQPQHF

clone size: -
V gene: TRBV5-1
J gene: TRBJ1-2
D gene: -
CDR3 DNA: TGCGCCAGCAGCTTGAACGGGGGGTATGGCTACACCTTC
CDR3 protein: CASSLNGGYGYTF

clone size: once
V gene: TRBV4-1
J gene: TRBJ2-7
D gene: TRBD2
CDR3 DNA: TGCGCCAGCAGCCTCCTAGGCGGGAGGGCCGGCGAGCAGTACTTC
CDR3 protein: CASSLLGGRAGEQYF

clone size: -
V gene: TRBV7-9
J gene: TRBJ2-3
D gene: TRBD1
CDR3 DNA: TGTGCCAGCAGGCCGGGACAGGGTGAGACAGATACGCAGTATTTT
CDR3 protein: CASRPGQGETDTQYF

clone size: -
V gene: TRBV6-1
J gene: TRBJ2-7
D gene: TRBD2
CDR3 DNA: TGTGCCAGCAGTGAATCGGGGGGACTAGCGGGCTACGAGCAGTACTTC
CDR3 protein: CASSESGGLAGYEQYF

clone size: -
V gene: TRBV28
J gene: TRBJ1-2
D gene: -
CDR3 DNA: TGTGCCAGCAGTTTCCTGATCGGTACCTCGTCCCGCTACACCTTC
CDR3 protein: CASSFLIGTSSRYTF

clone size: -
V gene: TRBV5-6
J gene: TRBJ1-5
D gene: -
CDR3 DNA: TGTGCCAGCAGCTATTACGGGGGCAATCAGCCCCAGCATTTT
CDR3 protein: CASSYYGGNQPQHF

clone size: -
V gene: TRBV28
J gene: TRBJ1-6
D gene: -
CDR3 DNA: TGTGCCAGCAGTTCACGGAGGCAGGCGAAAAATTCACCCCTCCACTTT
CDR3 protein: CASSSRRQAKNSPLHF

clone size: few
V gene: TRBV7-2
J gene: TRBJ2-7
D gene: -
CDR3 DNA: TGTGCCAGCAGTCAAGGGGGAAACGAGCAGTACTTC
CDR3 protein: CASSQGGNEQYF

clone size: -
V gene: TRBV6-5
J gene: TRBJ2-6
D gene: -
CDR3 DNA: TGTGCCAGCGGTGGAGTCGGTGCTGGGGCCAACGTCCTGACTTTC
CDR3 protein: CASGGVGAGANVLTF

clone size: once
V gene: TRBV4-3
J gene: TRBJ1-1
D gene: TRBD1
CDR3 DNA: TGCGCCAGCAGCCAAGATCGTGGAGGGGGCGACCCAATGAACACTGAAGCTTTCTTT
CDR3 protein: CASSQDRGGGDPMNTEAFF

clone size: few
V gene: TRBV6-4
J gene: TRBJ2-2
D gene: TRBD2
CDR3 DNA: TGTGCCAGCAGTAGCGGGAGGGCCAACACCGGGGAGCTGTTTTTT
CDR3 protein: CASSSGRANTGELFF

clone size: -
V gene: TRBV7-2
J gene: TRBJ2-5
D gene: -
CDR3 DNA: TGTGCCAGCAGCTTAGAGAGGCCCGGGACTGGACAAGAGACCCAGTACTTC
CDR3 protein: CASSLERPGTGQETQYF

clone size: -
V gene: TRBV5-6
J gene: TRBJ2-5
D gene: TRBD1
CDR3 DNA: TGTGCCAGCAGCTTTAGAACAGGGGGCATGGAGACCCAGTACTTC
CDR3 protein: CASSFRTGGMETQYF

clone size: once
V gene: TRBV11-3
J gene: TRBJ2-2
D gene: TRBD2
CDR3 DNA: TGTGCCAGCAGCTTCGCCCTCCTAGCGGGAGGTCACACCGGGGAGCTGTTTTTT
CDR3 protein: CASSFALLAGGHTGELFF

clone size: -
V gene: TRBV5-1
J gene: TRBJ2-5
D gene: TRBD1
CDR3 DNA: TGCGCCAGCAGCCTAAATGGACAGGGCCAAGAGACCCAGTACTTC
CDR3 protein: CASSLNGQGQETQYF

clone size: -
V gene: TRBV7-2
J gene: TRBJ2-7
D gene: TRBD1
CDR3 DNA: TGTGCCAGCCGCTGGGGGACAGCCACTTACGAGCAGTACTTC
CDR3 protein: CASRWGTATYEQYF

clone size: -
V gene: TRBV6-6
J gene: TRBJ1-4
D gene: -
CDR3 DNA: TGTGCCACCCGGGGTTTCGATGAAAAACTGTTTTTT
CDR3 protein: CATRGFDEKLFF

clone size: -
V gene: TRBV18
J gene: TRBJ2-2
D gene: -
CDR3 DNA: TGTGCCAGCTCACCAATACAGATTAAGGCGAACACCGGGGAGCTGTTTTTT
CDR3 protein: CASSPIQIKANTGELFF

clone size: few
V gene: TRBV19
J gene: TRBJ1-5
D gene: TRBD1
CDR3 DNA: TGTGCCAGTAGTAGACCTGGGACAGGGACTCAGCCCCAGCATTTT
CDR3 protein: CASSRPGTGTQPQHF

clone size: -
V gene: TRBV25-1
J gene: TRBJ1-6
D gene: -
CDR3 DNA: TGTGCCAGCAGTGGGGGCCGAGGAGATTCACCCCTCCACTTT
CDR3 protein: CASSGGRGDSPLHF